Detailed here is one T cell receptor (beta chain). Its antigen remains unknown. Primers for the PCR totalled 60 Vbeta and 13 Jbeta. The method was immunoSEQ multiplex PCR; TCRdb's version includes in-frame clones alone and lacks a portion of them. The repertoire includes approximately 79,000 clones, about 79% of them detected once, and around 6% sits in the top ten. At sampling all donors were nominally healthy, likely with unrecorded immune exposures. This sample was included in a study of cytomegalovirus exposure and HLA in healthy donors. V lost 0 bases to trimming and J lost 5 bases; unmatched junction nucleotides: 10. The CDR3 is 18 amino acids. Germline values: CDR1 SGDLS, CDR2 YYNGEE. Study-wide points: The listing of 150 to 200 TCR beta chains classed them as cytomegalovirus-associated.

The sequencing input was PBMCs. The rearrangement links TRBV9 to TRBJ2-1; 11 nucleotides line up with TRBD2. The receptor was isolated from a male donor in good health and CMV-seropositive. In DNA, the CDR3 is TGTGCCAGCAGCGTAGGGGGACTTAGCGGGGGGGCCAACAATGAGCAGTTCTTC. It encodes CASSVGGLSGGANNEQFF.